Presented here are 25 T cell receptor beta chains from one specimen sequenced in a study of Graves' ophthalmopathy and Graves' hyperthyroidism. Amplification of the TCR beta CDR3 regions used RNA transcripts (as template). First-round RT-PCR used HTBI primers; second-round multiplex PCR followed. One entry per CDR3 protein results from TCRdb running MiXCR on the multiplex PCR reads. Of over a million distinct CDR3 sequences detected, 35% to 40% appear once; the ten largest clones hold around 10%. The sequenced material came from peripheral blood or thyroid tissue (not recorded which). These receptors were taken from an adult man with Graves' hyperthyroidism.

This clonotype was counted ten times or more. This chain connects TRBV2 to TRBJ1-2, with TRBD1 matching 7 bases. CDR1 is SNHLY, CDR2 FYNNEI, per germline. CDR3 size: 14 residues. Trimming at V came to 6 bases and at J to 6 bases, leaving 10 bases not matched to a gene. The chain's CDR3 is CASRDDRVIDGYTF. For the CDR3, the DNA is TGTGCCAGCAGAGACGACAGGGTGATTGATGGCTACACCTTC.

The gene calls are TRBV12-3 or TRBV12-4 and TRBJ2-3, with a possible D match to TRBD2 (6 bases). The CDR3 consists of 14 residues. V lost 6 bases and J lost 5, with 15 bases in between. The CDR3 is CASSLRDSKDTQYF. The CDR3 nucleotides read TGTGCCAGCAGCTTGAGGGACTCAAAAGATACGCAGTATTTT.

CDR3 in DNA: TGTGCCATCAGTGTTAGCGGGGGGTTTGACGGGGAGCTGTTTTTT. Its protein is CAISVSGGFDGELFF. The rearrangement links TRBV10-3 to TRBJ2-2, with 10 nucleotides matching TRBD2. There are 15 residues in the CDR3. The germline CDR1 and CDR2 sequences are ENHRY and SYGVKD. V was pared by 4 bases and J by 7 bases, with 6 bases of the junction left unmatched.

This clonotype was recorded a few times. This chain links TRBV12-3 or TRBV12-4 with TRBJ2-2; TRBD2 matches 11 bases. This CDR3 has 20 residues. The V and J ends lost 11 bases and 4 bases, in that order; junction bases with no gene match: 24. CDR3 sequence (DNA): TGTGCCGCCACCAAGTTTTCGGGGACTAGCGGACTTAGGGGCACCGGGGAGCTGTTTTTT. Residues: CAATKFSGTSGLRGTGELFF.

This clonotype was counted ten times or more. The chain is built from TRBV5-6 and TRBJ1-1; TRBD1 might be the D (5 bases). Germline CDR1 reads SGHDT; CDR2 reads YYEEEE. The CDR3 sequence is 15 residues long. V shed 1 base and J shed 4 bases, with 14 bases lying between them. The CDR3 coding sequence is TGTGCCAGCAGCTTGTTACCCCAGGGTAGCACTGAAGCTTTCTTT. Protein: CASSLLPQGSTEAFF.

The table lists this clonotype with many counts. This chain uses TRBV29-1 with TRBJ1-2, with D possibly being TRBD1 (6 bases). The CDR3 contains 13 residues. Per germline, CDR1 SQVTM and CDR2 ANQGSEA. V lost 3 bases to trimming and J lost 2 bases, with 10 bases between them. CDR3 loop: CSVDSQGNYGYTF. The CDR3 DNA follows: TGCAGCGTTGATTCACAGGGCAACTATGGCTACACCTTC.

This clonotype occurred many times. The chain links TRBV5-4 to TRBJ1-1, with D maybe TRBD1 (5 bases). Trimming stripped 1 base from V and 3 bases from J, with 13 bases between. Germline V lookup: CDR1 SGHNT, CDR2 YYREEE (reference sequence). The CDR3 runs 15 residues. The CDR3, as DNA: TGTGCCAGCAGCTTGCCCGGGACGGGGGACACTGAAGCTTTCTTT. As protein: CASSLPGTGDTEAFF.

This sequence joins TRBV11-2 and TRBJ2-7, with D unclear. Per germline, CDR1 SGHAT and CDR2 FQNNGV. V was cut by 5 bases and J by 2 bases, with 13 bases left in between. The length of the CDR3 is 14 residues. For the CDR3, the DNA is TGTGCCAGCAGCCCAGTATTGGCTGCCTACGAGCAGTACTTC. Its translation is CASSPVLAAYEQYF.

This clonotype was recorded many times. The germline gene is not matched at one end of the junction; a read error may be the cause. The V and J genes are TRBV5-1 and TRBJ2-2, with 8 bases lining up with TRBD1. CDR1 is SGHRS and CDR2 is YFSETQ in the germline V gene. The CDR3 is 15 residues long. The CDR3 coding sequence is TGTGCCAGCAGCCCCGGGACAGGGAACACCGGGGAGCTGTTTTTT. Amino acids: CASSPGTGNTGELFF.

This clonotype was seen many times. The chain's CDR3 is CASRKEPENSPLHF. The CDR3 DNA sequence: TGTGCCAGCAGGAAAGAACCAGAAAATTCACCCCTCCACTTT. This rearrangement joins TRBV7-9 to TRBJ1-6; D call uncertain. This CDR3 contains 14 residues. Trimming took 6 bases from V and 7 from J, leaving 13 bases between them. Germline values: CDR1 SEHNR, CDR2 FQNEAQ (reference sequence).

Notes on this clonotype: A much more abundant neighbour one base away suggests this may be a read error. J is TRBJ2-7 and V is TRBV2; possible D gene TRBD1, 6 bases. Trimming cost V 7 bases and J 2 bases, with 18 bases left between them. Germline assignment: CDR1 SNHLY and CDR2 FYNNEI. This CDR3 has 15 residues. CDR3 sequence (DNA): TGTGCCAGCAAGGGTTTGGACAGTATTGCCTACGAGCAGTACTTC. It translates to CASKGLDSIAYEQYF.

This clonotype was counted a few times. A much larger clone sits a single nucleotide away, making a read error possible. V gene TRBV3-1 combines with J gene TRBJ2-7; D gene unclear. CDR1 and CDR2 from the germline V gene are LGHDT and YNNKEL (reference sequence). Trimming took off 2 bases at V and 6 bases at J, with 5 bases between the two ends. The CDR3 has 11 residues. The CDR3 here is CASSQQSEQYF. The CDR3 nucleotides read TGTGCCAGCAGCCAACAGAGCGAGCAGTACTTC.

This clonotype was observed a few times. V and J are TRBV19 and TRBJ1-5; 7 bases are shared with TRBD1. This CDR3 has 14 residues. The germline V gene has CDR1 LNHDA and CDR2 SQIVND (reference sequence). Trimming removed 5 bases from V and 7 bases from J; junction bases left unmatched: 8. The chain's CDR3 is CASSPRQGEQPQHF. CDR3 coding DNA: TGTGCCAGTAGTCCCCGACAGGGCGAGCAGCCCCAGCATTTT.

The table lists this clonotype with a few counts. This rearrangement joins TRBV29-1 to TRBJ2-1; D unclear. This CDR3 has 11 residues. V dropped 6 bases and J dropped 9 bases, with 12 bases sitting between them. CDR1 is SQVTM, CDR2 ANQGSEA, per germline. In DNA, the CDR3 is TGCAGCGTCCCCCTTCTTGCTGAGCAGTTCTTC. Its protein is CSVPLLAEQFF.

This clonotype has ten or more counts. This chain uses TRBV4-1 with TRBJ1-1; D perhaps matches TRBD1 (6 bases). Trimming pared 4 bases from V and 0 bases from J, leaving 12 bases between. The CDR3 consists of 15 residues. Germline loops: CDR1 MGHRA, CDR2 YSYEKL. The CDR3 reads CASSRVQGMNTEAFF. CDR3 DNA: TGCGCCAGCAGCCGGGTACAGGGCATGAACACTGAAGCTTTCTTT.

This clonotype was picked up many times. The chain links TRBV9 to TRBJ2-5; D is perhaps TRBD1 (6 bases). The germline V gene encodes CDR1 SGDLS and CDR2 YYNGEE. V was clipped by 0 bases and J by 5 bases, with 8 bases between them. The CDR3 contains 13 residues. The CDR3 region is CASSVDTGETQYF. CDR3 nucleotide sequence: TGTGCCAGCAGCGTAGACACAGGGGAGACCCAGTACTTC.

This clonotype was seen only a few times. The J gene is TRBJ2-5, the V gene TRBV12-3 or TRBV12-4; TRBD2 aligns across 11 bases. The CDR3 is 16 residues long. With V trimmed by 3 bases and J by 3 bases, 6 bases remained unmatched. DNA for the CDR3: TGTGCCAGCAGTTTTTACGCGGGACTAGCGGAAGAGACCCAGTACTTC. Its translation: CASSFYAGLAEETQYF.

This clonotype was counted a few times. The genes are TRBV12-3 or TRBV12-4 and TRBJ1-5, with 7 bases lining up with TRBD1. V shed 6 bases and J 5 bases; nucleotides not matched to a gene: 7. The CDR3 is made up of 14 amino acids. This chain's CDR3 is CASSHTGADQPQHF. In DNA, the CDR3 is TGTGCCAGCAGCCACACAGGGGCGGATCAGCCCCAGCATTTT.

This clonotype was counted at least ten times. J is TRBJ2-7 and V is TRBV29-1; D possibly corresponds to TRBD2 (7 bases). Germline V CDR1 and CDR2: SQVTM, ANQGSEA. This CDR3 comprises 15 residues. V was pared by 2 bases and J by 5 bases, with 19 bases between. The CDR3 protein is CSVENLGGGADEQYF. The CDR3 DNA follows: TGCAGCGTTGAAAACCTGGGGGGGGGCGCCGACGAGCAGTACTTC.

This chain uses TRBV5-1 with TRBJ2-5, with D unclear. Germline assignment: CDR1 SGHRS and CDR2 YFSETQ. V lost 4 bases to trimming and J lost 1 base, with 29 bases between them. This CDR3 has 20 residues. CDR3 in DNA: TGCGCCAGCAGCGCCCTAGGGAAGCGTCTCCTAGAGCGTCTCCAAGAGACCCAGTACTTC. It specifies CASSALGKRLLERLQETQYF. The complete variable domain, with remaining parts taken from reference TRBV5-1 and TRBJ2-5, reads KAGVTQTPRYLIKTRGQQVTLSCSPISGHRSVSWYQQTPGQGLQFLFEYFSETQRNKGNFPGRFSGRQFSNSRSEMNVSTLELGDSALYLCASSALGKRLLERLQETQYFGPGTRLLVL.

The chain employs TRBV5-1 and TRBJ2-7; tentatively, D is TRBD1 (5 bases). Between the trimmed V and J ends, which lost 0 bases and 3 bases, there was a span of 16 bases. The germline CDR1 and CDR2 sequences are SGHRS and YFSETQ. This CDR3 spans 16 amino acids. The CDR3 is CASSLVSGITNYEQYF. The CDR3 coding sequence is TGCGCCAGCAGCTTGGTTTCAGGGATAACAAACTACGAGCAGTACTTC.

This clonotype was detected ten times or more. The chain has TRBV10-3 and TRBJ2-7; D unresolved. Trimming pared 4 bases from V and 4 bases from J, leaving 11 bases between. In germline, CDR1 is ENHRY, CDR2 SYGVKD. The CDR3 runs 13 residues. The CDR3 bases are TGTGCCATCAGTGGTTCTGATTTATACGAGCAGTACTTC. As protein: CAISGSDLYEQYF.

V and J are TRBV7-9 and TRBJ2-7, with a weak D call TRBD2 (5 bases). CDR1 and CDR2 (germline): SEHNR, FQNEAQ (reference sequence). V shed 4 bases and J shed 8 bases, with 15 bases lying between them. This CDR3 spans 13 amino acids. The DNA of the CDR3 is TGTGCCAGCAGCTCCCAACCGGGAAGTCAGCAGTACTTC. Translation: CASSSQPGSQQYF.

This chain joins TRBV10-2 and TRBJ2-7, with TRBD1 as a possible D gene (6 bases). Germline V lookup: CDR1 WSHSY, CDR2 SAAADI. V was clipped by 4 bases and J by 3 bases, with 13 bases between them. The CDR3 runs 14 residues. CDR3 loop: CASSGAQGNYEQYF. The CDR3 DNA is TGCGCCAGCAGTGGCGCGCAGGGGAACTACGAGCAGTACTTC.

The V call is TRBV7-6, the J call TRBJ2-6; possible D gene TRBD1, 5 bases. The germline V gene has CDR1 SGHVS and CDR2 FNYEAQ. The germline V and J ends were trimmed by 4 bases and 2 bases, with 21 bases remaining between them. The CDR3 has 19 amino acids. The CDR3 region is CASSSSQGSQQAGANVLTF. The DNA for the CDR3 is TGTGCCAGCAGCTCCTCGCAGGGAAGTCAGCAGGCTGGGGCCAACGTCCTGACTTTC.